This T cell receptor (beta chain) was sequenced during a study of OX40 agonist ivuxolimab in advanced cancers. The study in broad terms: Ivuxolimab, which targeted the costimulatory receptor OX40 (CD134), was an agonistic, fully human IgG2 monoclonal antibody. Intravenous ivuxolimab was administered to patients every 2 weeks at six dose levels: 0.01, 0.1, 0.3, 1.5, 3 and 10 mg/kg. Among the approximately 50 dose-escalation patients, around 19 had hepatocellular carcinoma, about 15 melanoma, 9 renal cell carcinoma and 9 head and neck cancer. A male proportion of roughly 85% and a mean age of approximately 61 years, ranging from 23 to 79, were recorded for the dose-escalation cohort. Prior anti-PD-1, anti-PD-L1 or anti-CTLA-4 therapy was permitted, and about 40% of dose-escalation patients had received checkpoint inhibitors. Partial responses occurred in three dose-escalation patients, of whom one had hepatocellular carcinoma and two had cutaneous melanoma. Peripheral TCRbeta sequencing aimed to test whether ivuxolimab altered TCR sequence diversity and caused clonal T-cell expansion. The paper reports the monotherapy dose-escalation portion (N of about 47 patients) of the phase I ivuxolimab trial. What the work shows at the level of the full study, not this receptor alone: After ivuxolimab, expanded clones were on average more numerous among CD8+ T cells than among CD4+ T cells. Partial responders in the 0.1-3.0 mg/kg groups had among the lowest normalized peripheral clonal expansion, especially among CD8+ T cells. Clonal expansion of both CD4+ and CD8+ blood T cells was observed from baseline to week 6 at doses 0.1 to 3.0 mg/kg. Low levels of normalized T-cell clonal expansion were also seen in some nonresponding patients. Which antigens the clonally expanded peripheral T cells were specific for was not determined.

For sequencing of the TCRbeta CDR3 region, genomic DNA was extracted from the sorted cells. TCRbeta CDR3 regions were sequenced using the immunoSEQ Assay. What TCRdb holds here is the immuneACCESS table cut down to in-frame rearrangements. Part of the clones is not present; checked against another copy, under half of the missing clones reflect an unresolved V gene, and the others are unexplained. This sample has about 110,000 clones in its table, and roughly 90% of those were observed once. 0.5% to 0.8% of the sample is in the top ten clones. The trial excluded patients who had a history of autoimmune disease or were on systemic immunosuppression. Peripheral blood for TCR sequencing was collected from all dose cohorts at baseline, on cycle 4 day 1, and on cycle 7 day 1. The samples were drawn from a first-in-human, open-label, multicenter phase I dose-escalation trial of ivuxolimab. The trial enrolled adults with locally advanced or metastatic head and neck squamous cell, hepatocellular, melanoma or renal cell carcinoma. Before TCR sequencing, CD4+ T cells and CD8+ T cells from peripheral blood were sorted into separate populations.

As for this clone: Its antigen specificity is not known. Base quality data are lacking; no much larger clone is found one base away.

The sample in question was CD4+ or CD8+ T cells sorted from blood, obtained in a trial of the OX40 agonist ivuxolimab. The receptor was isolated from an adult with an advanced solid tumor such as melanoma, head and neck, liver or kidney cancer.

The CDR3 region: CASNPGMNTGELFF. The DNA sequence is given as TGTGCCAGTAATCCAGGGATGAACACCGGGGAGCTGTTTTTT. The receptor chain draws on TRBV19 and TRBJ2-2; matching of 5 bases hints at TRBD1 as the D gene. Deletion took 7 bases off V and 1 base off J, with a span of 10 bases between the germline ends. As encoded in the germline V gene (reference sequence), CDR1 is LNHDA while CDR2 is SQIVND. From the cysteine through the phenylalanine, the CDR3 covers 14 amino acids. The entry retains the CDR3 DNA only, 42 bases that are in frame from base 1.